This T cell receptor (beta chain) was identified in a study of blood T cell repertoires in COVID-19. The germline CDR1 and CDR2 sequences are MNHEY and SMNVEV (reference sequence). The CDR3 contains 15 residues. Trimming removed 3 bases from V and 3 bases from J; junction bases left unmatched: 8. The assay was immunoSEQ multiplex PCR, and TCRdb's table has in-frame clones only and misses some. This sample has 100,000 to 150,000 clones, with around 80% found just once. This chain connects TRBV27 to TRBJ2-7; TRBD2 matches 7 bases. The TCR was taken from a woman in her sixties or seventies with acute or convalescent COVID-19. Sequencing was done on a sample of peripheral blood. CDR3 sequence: CASSLRPSGHYEQYF. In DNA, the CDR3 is TGTGCCAGCAGTTTGAGGCCTAGCGGACACTACGAGCAGTACTTC.